The rows below give T cell receptor beta chains drawn from one sample of a study of shared clonotypes between healthy human individuals. Data came from immunoSEQ multiplex PCR; TCRdb stores just in-frame clones and leaves some out. The table has around 2.5 million clones, 90% to 95% seen once. Sample: naive CD4+ T cells from PBMCs. The receptors were sampled from a man younger than 30 in good health. Some clones in this sample may be carry-over from other donors' samples. Both conserved end residues are part of each CDR3. A D gene is named only where the DNA matches it firmly. Size values are once, few and many counts, or a class for expanded clones, and some rows have none.

j_call clone_size d_call v_call cdr3_aa cdr3_nt
TRBJ2-7 - TRBD1 TRBV5-4 CASSLDRGWEQYF TGTGCCAGCAGTCTCGACAGGGGTTGGGAGCAGTACTTC
TRBJ1-5 - TRBD1 TRBV7-2 CASSLLQGALQPQHF TGTGCCAGCAGCTTATTGCAGGGGGCGCTTCAGCCCCAGCATTTT
TRBJ1-2 - TRBD1 TRBV19 CASSPRRTGYGYTF TGTGCCAGTAGTCCCCGACGGACAGGATATGGCTACACCTTC
TRBJ1-1 - - TRBV7-3 CASSKQGRDTEAFF TGTGCCAGCAGCAAACAGGGTAGGGACACTGAAGCTTTCTTT
TRBJ1-1 - - TRBV19 CASSKGRTPLRGGTEAFF TGTGCCAGTAGTAAGGGCAGGACCCCACTTCGAGGTGGCACTGAAGCTTTCTTT
TRBJ1-2 - - TRBV6-1 CASSAGQYYGYTF TGTGCCAGCAGCGCCGGACAGTACTATGGCTACACCTTC
TRBJ1-2 - - TRBV19 CASRFRESYGYTF TGTGCCAGTAGATTCAGGGAATCCTATGGCTACACCTTC
TRBJ1-2 - - TRBV5-4 CASSSTQLGYTF TGTGCCAGCAGCTCGACCCAACTTGGCTACACCTTC
TRBJ1-2 - - TRBV19 CASSIIRDYGYTF TGTGCCAGTAGTATAATTCGAGACTATGGCTACACCTTC
TRBJ2-7 - TRBD2 TRBV7-2 CASRPRLAGGEGQYF TGTGCCAGCAGACCCCGACTAGCGGGAGGAGAGGGGCAGTACTTC
TRBJ1-1 once - TRBV19 CASSMDPRVSEAFF TGTGCCAGTAGTATGGACCCGAGGGTCTCTGAAGCTTTCTTT
TRBJ1-1 - TRBD1 TRBV5-1 CASSKRTGTSTEAFF TGCGCCAGCAGCAAAAGGACAGGGACATCGACTGAAGCTTTCTTT
TRBJ2-7 - TRBD1 TRBV5-1 CASSPGQGRSYEQYF TGCGCCAGCAGCCCGGGACAGGGCCGGTCCTACGAGCAGTACTTC
TRBJ2-3 - TRBD2 TRBV11-2 CASSPRTSGRKYDTQYF TGTGCCAGCAGCCCCCGGACTAGCGGGAGGAAGTACGATACGCAGTATTTT
TRBJ2-5 once - TRBV5-1 CASSLTSGLEETQYF TGCGCCAGCAGCCTAACCAGCGGCTTAGAAGAGACCCAGTACTTC
TRBJ2-7 - - TRBV5-3 CARSLCPHEQYF TGTGCCAGAAGCTTATGTCCCCACGAGCAGTACTTC
TRBJ2-1 - - TRBV20-1 CSARVPNEQFF TGCAGTGCTAGAGTCCCCAATGAGCAGTTCTTC
TRBJ1-2 - TRBD1 TRBV6-5 CASSSTGALRYGYTF TGTGCCAGCAGTTCCACAGGGGCCCTCCGCTATGGCTACACCTTC
TRBJ2-7 - - TRBV27 CASSFTGNYEQYF TGTGCCAGCAGTTTTACTGGCAACTACGAGCAGTACTTC
TRBJ1-6 once - TRBV6-1 CATEDGLNSPLHF TGTGCCACCGAAGACGGACTAAATTCACCCCTCCACTTT
TRBJ1-3 - - TRBV11-2 CASSLAGVGRNTIYF TGTGCCAGCAGCTTAGCGGGCGTGGGGCGAAACACCATATATTTT
TRBJ2-1 - - TRBV29-1 CSVSSRLSGHEQFF TGCAGCGTCTCTTCTCGGCTCTCCGGCCATGAGCAGTTCTTC
TRBJ2-7 - TRBD1 TRBV23-1 CARDKQEDRTYEQYF TGCGCCAGAGATAAGCAGGAGGACAGGACTTACGAGCAGTACTTC
TRBJ2-3 - - TRBV18 CASSPRYTDTQYF TGTGCCAGCTCACCTAGATACACAGATACGCAGTATTTT
TRBJ2-3 - - TRBV2 CATKTRVTDTQYF TGTGCCACCAAAACTCGGGTCACAGATACGCAGTATTTT
TRBJ1-4 - - TRBV6-1 CASREGALKEKLFF TGTGCCAGCAGAGAAGGGGCTTTGAAAGAAAAACTGTTTTTT
TRBJ1-1 - - TRBV4-1 CASSPPGSRGQYGTEAFF TGCGCCAGCAGCCCGCCAGGGTCTCGGGGTCAATACGGCACTGAAGCTTTCTTT
TRBJ1-4 - - TRBV25-1 CASSELSDSINEKLFF TGTGCCAGCAGTGAATTATCAGACTCCATTAATGAAAAACTGTTTTTT
TRBJ1-2 - - TRBV28 CASSLSGGHNYGYTF TGTGCCAGCAGTTTATCGGGTGGGCATAACTATGGCTACACCTTC
TRBJ2-7 once TRBD1 TRBV7-3 CASSLLAGGLNEQYF TGTGCCAGCAGCTTATTAGCAGGGGGTTTAAACGAGCAGTACTTC
TRBJ2-1 - TRBD2 TRBV5-6 CATGTSGYNEQFF TGTGCCACCGGGACTAGCGGGTACAATGAGCAGTTCTTC
TRBJ2-7 - TRBD1 TRBV30 CACPDREGAYEQYF TGTGCCTGCCCGGACAGGGAAGGGGCCTACGAGCAGTACTTC
TRBJ2-4 - - TRBV30 CAWSIGSGGSKNIQYF TGTGCCTGGAGTATTGGGTCAGGGGGGTCCAAAAACATTCAGTACTTC
TRBJ2-2 - - TRBV18 CASSLVLLDNTGELFF TGTGCCAGCTCACTGGTGCTCCTAGACAACACCGGGGAGCTGTTTTTT
TRBJ2-7 - TRBD1 TRBV5-1 CASSFPRGGQSYEQYF TGCGCCAGCAGCTTCCCACGTGGGGGACAGAGTTACGAGCAGTACTTC
TRBJ1-6 - - TRBV7-9 CASSLESNSPLHF TGTGCCAGCAGCCTTGAGAGTAATTCACCCCTCCACTTT
TRBJ2-5 - - TRBV28 CASSLLTQETQYF TGTGCCAGCAGTTTATTGACCCAAGAGACCCAGTACTTC
TRBJ1-1 - TRBD1 TRBV19 CASSRDRSNTEAFF TGTGCCAGTAGTAGGGACAGATCGAACACTGAAGCTTTCTTT
TRBJ1-1 - TRBD1 TRBV18 CASSRGQGGAEAFF TGTGCCAGCTCGCGAGGACAGGGTGGGGCTGAAGCTTTCTTT
TRBJ2-2 many - TRBV18 CASSRSGTGELFF TGTGCCAGCTCACGCAGCGGCACCGGGGAGCTGTTTTTT
TRBJ1-3 once - TRBV27 CASSFPSPVIGCSGNTIYF TGTGCCAGCAGTTTCCCCTCCCCGGTAATAGGGTGCTCTGGAAACACCATATATTTT
TRBJ1-5 - - TRBV28 CASSLTGLPSVRHF TGTGCCAGCAGCCTCACAGGGCTCCCCTCGGTACGGCATTTT
TRBJ2-7 - - TRBV15 CATSRDYYEQYF TGTGCCACCAGCAGAGACTATTACGAGCAGTACTTC
TRBJ2-1 - - TRBV5-1 CASSLAGINEQFF TGCGCCAGCAGCTTGGCGGGGATCAATGAGCAGTTCTTC
TRBJ2-7 once - TRBV5-4 CASSLVSGVEQYF TGTGCCAGCAGCTTGGTTTCCGGGGTGGAGCAGTACTTC
TRBJ2-7 - TRBD1 TRBV7-2 CASSPNRGPHEQYF TGTGCCAGCAGCCCCAACAGGGGGCCCCACGAGCAGTACTTC
TRBJ1-4 - TRBD1 TRBV5-1 CASSSSGQGANEKLFF TGCGCCAGCAGCTCCTCGGGACAGGGGGCTAATGAAAAACTGTTTTTT
TRBJ1-3 - - TRBV5-8 CASSPRGRPSGNTIYF TGTGCCAGCAGCCCGAGGGGCCGGCCCTCTGGAAACACCATATATTTT
TRBJ2-5 - TRBD1 TRBV12-5 CASGQQGADTQYF TGTGCTAGTGGGCAACAGGGGGCTGATACCCAGTACTTC
TRBJ2-1 - - TRBV11-3 CASSLAAPGEQFF TGTGCCAGCAGCTTAGCGGCGCCGGGAGAGCAGTTCTTC
TRBJ2-2 - TRBD2 TRBV29-1 CSVSTSGTNTGELFF TGCAGCGTTTCCACTAGCGGGACGAACACCGGGGAGCTGTTTTTT
TRBJ1-5 - - TRBV30 CAWSPGPPGPQHF TGTGCCTGGAGTCCCGGCCCCCCAGGACCCCAGCATTTT
TRBJ2-7 - - TRBV15 CATSSGGEISYEQYF TGTGCCACCAGCAGTGGTGGGGAGATATCCTACGAGCAGTACTTC
TRBJ2-3 - TRBD2 TRBV7-9 CASSLARGRADTQYF TGTGCCAGCAGCTTAGCGCGGGGGAGAGCAGATACGCAGTATTTT
TRBJ2-1 once - TRBV28 CASVVGSQGPYNEQFF TGTGCCAGCGTAGTGGGGTCTCAGGGACCCTACAATGAGCAGTTCTTC